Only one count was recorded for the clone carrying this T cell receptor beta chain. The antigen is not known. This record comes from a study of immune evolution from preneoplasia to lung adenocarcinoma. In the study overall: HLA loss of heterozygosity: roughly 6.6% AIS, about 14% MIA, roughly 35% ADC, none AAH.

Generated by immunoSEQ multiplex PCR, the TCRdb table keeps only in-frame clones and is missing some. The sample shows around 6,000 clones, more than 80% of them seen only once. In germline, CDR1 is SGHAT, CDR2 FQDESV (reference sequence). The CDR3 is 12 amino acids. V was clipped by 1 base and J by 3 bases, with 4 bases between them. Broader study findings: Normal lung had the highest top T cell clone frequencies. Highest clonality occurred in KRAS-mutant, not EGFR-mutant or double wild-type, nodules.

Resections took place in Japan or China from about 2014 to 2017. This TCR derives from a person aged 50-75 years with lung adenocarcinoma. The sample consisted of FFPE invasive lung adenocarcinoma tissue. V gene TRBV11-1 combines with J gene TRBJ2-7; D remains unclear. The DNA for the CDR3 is TGTGCCAGCAGCTTAGTCGGCTACGAGCAGTACTTC. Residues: CASSLVGYEQYF.